The 10 T cell receptor beta chains given below trace back to one sample, sequenced in a study of T cell clonality in common variable immunodeficiency. Study-wide results and limits: Reportedly, TCR beta sequences from common variable immunodeficiency showed fewer deletions and N-nucleotide insertions.

Sequencing used immunoSEQ multiplex PCR; TCRdb keeps in-frame clones, though not all of them. The table lists 30,000 to 40,000 clones, with no singletons. These receptors lack a known antigen. The source material was peripheral blood mononuclear cells. The receptor set was obtained from a human donor with common variable immunodeficiency.

Comment on this clone: Its ends do not fully match the called genes, so a read error is possible. Coverage ceases 3 residues before the CDR3 finishes, and the germline J gene fills in the end. The chain combines TRBV11-1 with TRBJ2-4; D might be TRBD1 (5 bases). This CDR3 is built from 14 residues. Germline V gene sequence: CDR1 SGHAT, CDR2 FQDESV (reference sequence). The covered CDR3 bases are TGTGCCAGCAGTACCTTTCAGGACAAATACATT. Amino acid sequence: CASSTFQDKYI. The CDR3, in full, reads CASSTFQDKYIQYF.

In this sample, this clone turned up many times. The CDR3 extends 3 residues past the end of the read, so its final part is completed from the germline J gene. The chain carries TRBV10-3 and TRBJ2-3; no definite D call. The germline CDR1 and CDR2 sequences are ENHRY and SYGVKD. Trimming shortened V by 2 bases and J by 6 bases, and 12 bases separated the two germline ends. CDR3 length equals 14 residues. CDR3 protein: CAISEGTKVDTQYF. The CDR3 bases that were read are TGTGCCATCAGTGAGGGCACCAAGGTCGATACG.

A word on this clone: The read finishes 3 residues shy of the CDR3 end, and the germline J gene is used to complete it. The chain uses TRBV7-9 and TRBJ1-5; D uncertain. The ends were cut back, 1 base at V and 5 bases at J, with 6 bases in the middle. In germline, CDR1 is SEHNR, CDR2 FQNEAQ (reference sequence). This CDR3 spans 13 amino acids. CDR3 sequence: CASSLDLHQPQHF. The CDR3 DNA, read in part, is TGTGCCAGCAGCTTAGATCTCCATCAGCCC. Full variable domain (missing parts from reference TRBV7-9 and TRBJ1-5): DTGVSQNPRHKITKRGQNVTFRCDPISEHNRLYWYRQTLGQGPEFLTYFQNEAQLEKSRLLSDRFSAERPKGSFSTLEIQRTEQGDSAMYLCASSLDLHQPQHFGDGTRLSIL.

Notes on this clone: The CDR3 end is not reached by the read, which stops 3 residues before it; the germline J gene fills it in. The rearrangement joins TRBV6-1 to TRBJ1-1; 9 bases map to TRBD1. Germline CDR1 MNHNS, CDR2 SASEGT. The trim removed 4 bases at V and 3 bases at J, leaving 3 bases unmatched. The CDR3 contains 14 residues. This chain's CDR3 is CASSVDRGDTEAFF. The DNA read from the CDR3 is TGTGCCAGCAGTGTGGACAGGGGTGACACTGAA.

A few counts support this clone. The junction departs from germline at one end; a sequencing error may be responsible. Read sequence stops 3 residues before the CDR3 end, and the germline J gene provides the missing end. The rearrangement uses TRBV7-9 and TRBJ1-5; weak D call: TRBD1 (5 bases). Germline CDR1 SEHNR, CDR2 FQNEAQ (reference sequence). The CDR3 sequence is 12 residues long. The CDR3 loop is CSSSSGGKPQHF. The CDR3 bases that were read are TGTTCCAGCAGCTCGGGGGGTAAGCCC. Full variable domain (missing parts from reference TRBV7-9 and TRBJ1-5): DTGVSQNPRHKITKRGQNVTFRCDPISEHNRLYWYRQTLGQGPEFLTYFQNEAQLEKSRLLSDRFSAERPKGSFSTLEIQRTEQGDSAMYLCSSSSGGKPQHFGDGTRLSIL.

There are many counts of this clone. The sequence runs out 3 residues before the end of the CDR3; the remainder is reconstructed from the germline J gene. The rearrangement uses TRBV11-2 and TRBJ2-7; TRBD1 might be the D (6 bases). V was clipped by 2 bases and J by 2 bases, with 13 bases between them. The CDR3 covers 15 residues. Germline V gives CDR1 SGHAT, CDR2 FQNNGV. This CDR3 is CASSLSRTVPYEQYF. CDR3 bases read: TGTGCCAGCAGCTTAAGCCGGACAGTTCCCTACGAG.

In regard to this clone: The sequenced fragment ends 3 residues before the CDR3 boundary, so the rest is inferred from the germline J gene. The chain combines TRBV5-6 with TRBJ2-5, with TRBD1 as a possible D gene (5 bases). The germline V and J ends were trimmed by 2 bases and 1 base, with 9 bases remaining between them. This CDR3 is built from 14 residues. Germline CDR1 reads SGHDT; CDR2 reads YYEEEE. CDR3 region: CASSLEDSQETQYF. The covered CDR3 bases are TGTGCCAGCAGCTTAGAAGACAGCCAAGAGACC.

This clone was counted at least ten times. The CDR3 end is not reached by the read, which stops 3 residues before it; the germline J gene fills it in. The chain joins TRBV28 to TRBJ1-2; 8 bases map to TRBD1. The CDR3 is 15 residues long. The germline CDR1 and CDR2 sequences are MDHEN and SYDVKM. CDR3 DNA (partial): TGTGCCAGCACCCCCCTTCAGGGGGCCAAAAACATT. It translates to CASTPLQGAKNI. The entire CDR3 protein reads CASTPLQGAKNIYTF.

On this clone: Sequencing ends 3 residues short of the CDR3 end; the germline J gene provides the rest. V gene TRBV5-6 combines with J gene TRBJ1-1; D may be TRBD1 (6 bases). The CDR3 runs to 14 residues. V lost 4 bases and J lost 6, with 16 bases in between. Looked up from germline, CDR1 is SGHDT and CDR2 is YYEEEE. The CDR3 loop is CASSPGRGYPEAFF. The sequenced part of the CDR3 DNA is TGTGCCAGCAGCCCTGGGAGGGGGTACCCTGAA.

In this sample, this clone turned up many times. The read terminates 3 residues before the CDR3 end, so the remaining end is supplied by the germline J gene. The chain employs TRBV19 and TRBJ2-3; 11 bases align to TRBD2. This CDR3 is built from 16 residues. Germline CDR1 reads LNHDA; CDR2 reads SQIVND (reference sequence). With 7 bases clipped from V and 4 bases from J, the junction kept 10 bases outside the gene matches. CDR3 residues: CASTPLAGVNPDTQYF. The CDR3 DNA, read in part, is TGTGCCAGTACCCCACTAGCGGGAGTTAACCCAGATACG.